This entry lists 20 T cell receptor beta chains sequenced from one sample in a study of T cell repertoires in cytomegalovirus infection. MiXCR was run by TCRdb on the reads, yielding one entry per CDR3 protein. Among 830,000 or so distinct CDR3 sequences listed, about 33% were seen once. The antigens of these receptors remain unknown. This specimen consisted of cultured CD8+ T cells from PBMCs, obtained from culture after CMV antigen stimulation. The receptor source for this set is a human donor in good health (CMV status not recorded). Some clones in this sample may be carry-over from other donors' samples.

This clonotype has just a few counts. The gene calls are TRBV15 and TRBJ2-1; D call uncertain. With 7 bases removed from V and 0 bases from J, the gap between germline ends came to 19 bases. Germline CDR1 is LNHNV and CDR2 is YYDKDF (reference sequence). The CDR3 extends over 17 amino acids. The CDR3 nucleotides read TGTGCCACCAATCGGAAGTTGGTGGACCCCTCCTACAATGAGCAGTTCTTC. Amino acids: CATNRKLVDPSYNEQFF.

This clonotype came up a few times. V is TRBV6-5 and J is TRBJ2-7, with TRBD2 matching over 15 bases. Germline V gene lookup returns CDR1 MNHEY and CDR2 SVGAGI. This CDR3 has 15 amino acids. V was clipped by 2 bases and J by 4 bases; unmatched bases: 0. The CDR3 is CASSYGLAGGYEQYF. CDR3 in DNA: TGTGCCAGCAGTTACGGACTAGCGGGGGGGTACGAGCAGTACTTC.

This clonotype was observed a single time. Its ends do not fully match the called genes, so a read error is possible. The rearrangement joins TRBV13 to TRBJ1-2, with D possibly TRBD1 on 5 matching bases. From germline, CDR1 is PRHDT and CDR2 FYEKMQ (reference sequence). The CDR3 has 16 residues. DNA of the CDR3: TGTGCCGGCAGCCAGGACATCTCCCAGTTCCTCTATGGCTACACCTTC. It specifies CAGSQDISQFLYGYTF.

This clonotype was counted many times. This sequence joins TRBV7-9 and TRBJ1-4, with D possibly being TRBD1 (6 bases). The CDR3 sequence is 14 residues long. Trimming shortened V by 3 bases and J by 8 bases, and 13 bases separated the two germline ends. Germline V gene data show CDR1 as SEHNR and CDR2 as FQNEAQ (reference sequence). The DNA for the CDR3 is TGTGCCAGCAGCTTCGGCAGGGGAGAAGAAAAACTGTTTTTT. The encoded protein is CASSFGRGEEKLFF.

J is TRBJ1-2 and V is TRBV7-9; maybe TRBD1 (5 bases). The CDR3 sequence is 14 residues long. Per germline, CDR1 SEHNR and CDR2 FQNEAQ (reference sequence). With 1 base removed from V and 4 bases from J, the gap between germline ends came to 10 bases. In nucleotides, the CDR3 is TGTGCCAGCAGCTTAGGGGGGGAGTTCTATGGCTACACCTTC. Its translation: CASSLGGEFYGYTF.

At least ten counts were recorded for this clonotype. This chain links TRBV7-8 with TRBJ1-1; perhaps TRBD1 as D (5 bases). Looked up from germline, CDR1 is SGHVS and CDR2 is FQNEAQ. Trimming shortened V by 6 bases and J by 0 bases, and 17 bases separated the two germline ends. There are 16 residues in the CDR3. CDR3 amino acids: CASREKRGTLNTEAFF. CDR3 nucleotides: TGTGCCAGCAGGGAAAAGAGGGGTACACTGAACACTGAAGCTTTCTTT.

In this sample, this clonotype turned up a few times. An end of the junction differs from the germline gene, which may be a read error. J is TRBJ2-7 and V is TRBV7-7; the D gene is possibly TRBD2 (5 bases). Germline CDR1 and CDR2: SSHAT and FNYEAQ (reference sequence). This CDR3 contains 13 residues. Here the CDR3 DNA reads TGTGCTAGCAGCCGAGCCATCGGGGACGAGCAGTACTTC. It is translated as CASSRAIGDEQYF.

The rearrangement links TRBV20-1 to TRBJ1-2; D is undetermined. This CDR3 spans 14 amino acids. CDR1 and CDR2 (germline): DFQATT, SNEGSKA (reference sequence). Trimming pared 2 bases from V and 5 bases from J, leaving 15 bases between. The CDR3 spells CSARMASNTYGYTF. CDR3 nucleotide sequence: TGCAGTGCTAGAATGGCCAGCAATACTTATGGCTACACCTTC.

This clonotype was detected a few times. The J gene is TRBJ2-2, the V gene TRBV4-1, with 8 bases fitting TRBD2. CDR1 is MGHRA and CDR2 is YSYEKL in the germline V gene. V gave up 4 bases and J gave up 4 bases; unmatched junction bases: 14. This CDR3 comprises 18 residues. For the CDR3, the DNA is TGCGCCAGCAGCCTAGATCCCTACGGGGGGGCGGGCACCGGGGAGCTGTTTTTT. Residues: CASSLDPYGGAGTGELFF.

Only a few counts were recorded for this clonotype. The chain joins TRBV7-9 to TRBJ2-1, with 10 bases lining up with TRBD2. The length of the CDR3 is 15 residues. V lost 3 bases, J lost 8 bases, and 7 bases stayed unmatched. Germline-derived CDR1 and CDR2 are SEHNR and FQNEAQ (reference sequence). The CDR3 nucleotides read TGTGCCAGCAGCTTTAGCGGGGGGACCAGAGATGAGCAGTTCTTC. Translation: CASSFSGGTRDEQFF.

The rearrangement uses TRBV5-5 and TRBJ2-3; D call uncertain. Looked up from germline, CDR1 is SGHKS and CDR2 is YYEKEE (reference sequence). The germline V and J ends were trimmed by 0 bases and 4 bases, with 9 bases remaining between them. This CDR3 region has 14 residues. The CDR3 spells CASSLDSRADTQYF. The CDR3 DNA sequence: TGTGCCAGCAGCTTGGACAGCCGGGCAGATACGCAGTATTTT.

This clonotype showed up just a few times. The V gene is TRBV4-1, the J gene TRBJ2-1, with TRBD2 matching 9 bases. Trimming removed 3 bases from V and 8 bases from J; junction bases left unmatched: 11. Germline CDR1 and CDR2: MGHRA and YSYEKL. The CDR3 contains 16 residues. In nucleotides, the CDR3 is TGCGCCAGCAGCCAGGTCGGGACTAGCCCCACGGATGAGCAGTTCTTC. It specifies CASSQVGTSPTDEQFF.

This clonotype was counted at least ten times. The CDR3 here is CASSLGSSNEQFF. CDR3 nucleotide sequence: TGTGCCAGCAGCTTGGGGTCGTCTAATGAGCAGTTCTTC. The rearrangement links TRBV7-6 to TRBJ2-1; D is unclear. The germline V gene has CDR1 SGHVS and CDR2 FNYEAQ. The CDR3 loop spans 13 amino acids. Trimming removed 3 bases at V and 7 bases at J, with 10 bases between.

The CDR3 is CASSLVWPGVSGNTIYF. The CDR3 nucleotides are TGTGCCAGCAGCTTAGTATGGCCAGGCGTCTCTGGAAACACCATATATTTT. This rearrangement joins TRBV11-2 to TRBJ1-3; D gene uncertain. The CDR3 covers 17 residues. From germline, CDR1 is SGHAT and CDR2 FQNNGV. Trimming removed 1 base from V and 0 bases from J, with 13 bases in between.

The rearrangement links TRBV12-3 or TRBV12-4 to TRBJ2-3; D is perhaps TRBD1 or TRBD2 (5 bases each). Trimming stripped 4 bases from V and 1 base from J, with 15 bases between. CDR3 length: 16 residues. Written as DNA, the CDR3 is TGTGCCAGCAGTTCGCGAGGGACCCGTCGCACAGATACGCAGTATTTT. Residues: CASSSRGTRRTDTQYF.

This chain joins TRBV11-3 and TRBJ1-1; 9 bases align to TRBD1. The ends lost 1 base at V and 2 bases at J; junction bases unmatched: 5. Germline CDR1 is SGHNT and CDR2 is YENEEA. The CDR3 contains 16 residues. The CDR3 spells CASSLGGTGSNTEAFF. The CDR3 nucleotides are TGTGCCAGCAGCTTAGGAGGGACAGGGTCAAACACTGAAGCTTTCTTT.

This clonotype was seen a few times. The rearrangement joins TRBV6-6 to TRBJ1-3; TRBD1 matches at 7 bases. CDR1 MNHNY and CDR2 SVGAGI come from the germline V gene (reference sequence). Unmatched junction bases numbered 4, after V lost 5 bases and J lost 3 bases. This CDR3 region has 14 residues. The DNA for the CDR3 is TGTGCCAGCAGTACACGGACAGGTGGAAACACCATATATTTT. It translates to CASSTRTGGNTIYF.

On this clonotype itself: Its ends do not fully match the called genes, so a read error is possible. The J gene is TRBJ2-1, the V gene TRBV7-3; 7 bases are shared with TRBD2. This CDR3 region has 15 residues. From germline, CDR1 is SGHTA and CDR2 FQGTGA. CDR3 bases: TGTGTCAGCAGTAGCGGGCGGGGAGAGAGGAATGAGCAGTTCTTC. Translated, it gives CVSSSGRGERNEQFF.

This clonotype was found a few times. The V and J genes are TRBV27 and TRBJ2-2; D remains ambiguous. The V gene's germline CDR1 is MNHEY and CDR2 SMNVEV (reference sequence). Deletions cut 1 base from V and 8 bases from J, with 8 bases between. The CDR3 totals 13 residues. The CDR3 loop is CASSLWVSGELFF. CDR3 coding DNA: TGTGCCAGCAGTTTATGGGTTTCGGGGGAGCTGTTTTTT.

The gene calls are TRBV12-5 and TRBJ2-1, with unresolved D. Germline V gene lookup returns CDR1 LGHNT and CDR2 FRNRAP. V lost 4 bases to trimming and J lost 9 bases, with 10 bases between them. The CDR3 has 12 residues. CDR3 nucleotide sequence: TGTGCTAGTGGTTCTGCTGGGCTTGAGCAGTTCTTC. It specifies CASGSAGLEQFF. Full variable domain (remainder filled in from reference TRBV12-5 and TRBJ2-1): DARVTQTPRHKVTEMGQEVTMRCQPILGHNTVFWYRQTMMQGLELLAYFRNRAPLDDSGMPKDRFSAEMPDATLATLKIQPSEPRDSAVYFCASGSAGLEQFFGPGTRLTVL.